What follows are 21 T cell receptor beta chains derived from one specimen sequenced in a study of technical replicates of blood from several donors. The protocol was immunoSEQ multiplex PCR, while the TCRdb copy is restricted to in-frame clones and leaves out a portion. The table shows 65,000 to 90,000 clones, with about 86% occurring only once. Material: PBMCs. The source of these receptors is a human donor in good health. Some clones in this sample may be carry-over from other donors' samples.

The chain links TRBV6-5 to TRBJ2-7, with 8 nucleotides matching TRBD2. Germline V gene sequence: CDR1 MNHEY, CDR2 SVGAGI. V gave up 5 bases and J gave up 5 bases; unmatched junction bases: 11. The CDR3 sequence is 15 residues long. The CDR3 sequence: CASSTSGTSSHEQYF. CDR3 DNA: TGTGCCAGCAGTACCTCCGGGACTAGTTCCCACGAGCAGTACTTC.

The J gene is TRBJ2-5, the V gene TRBV6-6; the D gene is possibly TRBD2 (6 bases). Germline CDR1 MNHNY, CDR2 SVGAGI (reference sequence). The V end was cut by 6 bases, the J end by 5 bases, with 16 bases between. This CDR3 contains 14 residues. This CDR3 reads CASSLGGAEETQYF. In DNA, the CDR3 is TGTGCCAGCAGCCTTGGCGGGGCGGAGGAGACCCAGTACTTC.

V gene TRBV6-5 combines with J gene TRBJ2-3, with 9 bases fitting TRBD2. Germline assignment: CDR1 MNHEY and CDR2 SVGAGI. V shed 6 bases, J shed 2 bases, and the junction held 6 bases outside the gene matches. The CDR3 consists of 15 residues. The CDR3 bases are TGTGCCAGCAGATTTCTAGCGGGGTCCACAGATACGCAGTATTTT. Protein: CASRFLAGSTDTQYF.

The CDR3 DNA follows: TGTGCCAGCAGCCCTGTTAGTTTCACCGGGGAGCTGTTTTTT. Amino acid sequence: CASSPVSFTGELFF. The chain employs TRBV7-2 and TRBJ2-2; D call uncertain. Trimming stripped 5 bases from V and 4 bases from J, with 11 bases between. The CDR3 spans 14 residues. CDR1 and CDR2 from the germline V gene are SGHTA and FQGNSA.

The chain carries TRBV30 and TRBJ1-2, with TRBD1 matching over 7 bases. The germline V gene encodes CDR1 GTSNPN and CDR2 SVGIG (reference sequence). The CDR3 sequence is 11 residues long. Trimming at V came to 5 bases and at J to 10 bases, leaving 7 bases not matched to a gene. CDR3 loop: CAWVTGQVYTF. CDR3 DNA: TGTGCCTGGGTGACAGGGCAGGTCTACACCTTC.

This chain connects TRBV13 to TRBJ2-5, with D possibly TRBD2 on 7 matching bases. Trimming cost V 8 bases and J 4 bases, with 17 bases left between them. The germline V gene has CDR1 PRHDT and CDR2 FYEKMQ (reference sequence). The CDR3 has 14 amino acids. CDR3 sequence: CASRGGGRGETQYF. CDR3 DNA: TGTGCCAGCCGAGGGGGAGGGCGAGGAGAGACCCAGTACTTC.

As for this clone: The junction does not match germline at one end; this may be a read error. V usage is TRBV29-1 and J usage is TRBJ2-7, with D tentatively TRBD2 (5 bases). Germline V CDR1 and CDR2: SQVTM, ANQGSEA. This CDR3 contains 13 residues. The DNA of the CDR3 is TGCAGCGTAGAAGAGGGCCAAGCCTACGAGCAGTACTTC. This translates into CSVEEGQAYEQYF.

This chain uses TRBV2 with TRBJ2-2, with D perhaps matching TRBD1 (6 bases). The CDR3 contains 16 residues. V gave up 6 bases and J gave up 4 bases, with 18 bases separating them. The germline V gene encodes CDR1 SNHLY and CDR2 FYNNEI. CDR3 in DNA: TGTGCCAGCAGCCAGGGGATGGCAGGCGTCACCGGGGAGCTGTTTTTT. As protein: CASSQGMAGVTGELFF.

This clone is a singleton in its sample. The chain joins TRBV4-3 to TRBJ1-5; no definite D call. Germline loops: CDR1 LGHNA, CDR2 YSLEER. V lost 0 bases, J lost 6 bases, and 9 bases lay in between. The CDR3 loop spans 14 amino acids. This CDR3 reads CASSQDEGAQPQHF. In DNA form, the CDR3 reads TGCGCCAGCAGCCAAGACGAGGGTGCTCAGCCCCAGCATTTT.

The V gene is TRBV6-5, the J gene TRBJ1-1; TRBD1 might be the D (6 bases). V was trimmed by 6 bases and J by 1 base, leaving 15 bases between them. This CDR3 comprises 15 residues. CDR1 is MNHEY, CDR2 SVGAGI, per germline. The CDR3 nucleotides read TGTGCCAGCAGGAACAGGGTTTTTGGGAACACTGAAGCTTTCTTT. This translates into CASRNRVFGNTEAFF.

The DNA of the CDR3 is TGCGCCAGCAGCCAAGGACAGGGCGTCTATGGCTACACCTTC. It specifies CASSQGQGVYGYTF. J is TRBJ1-2 and V is TRBV4-3; TRBD1 aligns across 7 bases. This CDR3 region has 14 residues. CDR1 is LGHNA and CDR2 is YSLEER in the germline V gene. After removal of 1 base from V and 4 bases from J, the junction contained 3 bases not matched to a gene.

The chain combines TRBV6-1 with TRBJ1-5; D is perhaps TRBD1 (6 bases). The germline V and J ends were trimmed by 2 bases and 9 bases, with 17 bases remaining between them. Germline V CDR1 and CDR2: MNHNS, SASEGT. The CDR3 loop spans 15 amino acids. Here the CDR3 DNA reads TGTGCCAGCAGTGAATCGGGGACACGGCCCTGGCCCCAGCATTTT. Translating it yields CASSESGTRPWPQHF.

The chain employs TRBV5-6 and TRBJ2-1; D gene unclear. V lost 0 bases to trimming and J lost 7 bases, with 5 bases between them. Germline assignment: CDR1 SGHDT and CDR2 YYEEEE. CDR3 size: 12 residues. CDR3 sequence: CASSLEHNEQFF. The CDR3 region has the DNA TGTGCCAGCAGCTTGGAACATAATGAGCAGTTCTTC.

The V call is TRBV5-1, the J call TRBJ2-2; D gene unclear. The V gene's germline CDR1 is SGHRS and CDR2 YFSETQ. V was pared by 2 bases and J by 4 bases, with 12 bases between. The CDR3 length is 15 residues. CDR3 residues: CASSFNPESTGELFF. CDR3 sequence (DNA): TGCGCCAGCAGCTTTAACCCAGAAAGCACCGGGGAGCTGTTTTTT.

This chain links TRBV29-1 with TRBJ2-3; 11 bases agree with TRBD1. This CDR3 has 14 residues. The V gene end was trimmed by 6 bases and the J gene end by 4 bases; junction bases not matched to a gene: 6. Germline V gives CDR1 SQVTM, CDR2 ANQGSEA. CDR3 nucleotide sequence: TGCAGCGTCAAGGACAGGGGGCCGGCAGATACGCAGTATTTT. Its translation: CSVKDRGPADTQYF.

The chain employs TRBV6-5 and TRBJ1-2; TRBD1 aligns across 8 bases. The V gene end was trimmed by 10 bases and the J gene end by 4 bases; junction bases not matched to a gene: 5. CDR1 MNHEY and CDR2 SVGAGI come from the germline V gene. This CDR3 comprises 12 residues. The chain's CDR3 is CATRTGTYGYTF. CDR3 in DNA: TGTGCCACCCGGACAGGGACCTATGGCTACACCTTC.

The J gene is TRBJ2-1, the V gene TRBV4-3; 13 bases agree with TRBD2. The CDR3 is 17 amino acids. J gave up 2 bases and V 3 bases, and 4 bases lay outside the gene matches. Germline-derived CDR1 and CDR2 are LGHNA and YSLEER. The CDR3 here is CASSQGTSGEPYNEQFF. CDR3 nucleotide sequence: TGCGCCAGCAGCCAGGGGACTAGCGGGGAGCCCTACAATGAGCAGTTCTTC.

This chain uses TRBV5-4 with TRBJ2-2, with TRBD2 matching over 14 bases. Germline trimming cut 4 bases from V and 5 bases from J; bases unmatched to any gene: 4. Germline V CDR1 and CDR2: SGHNT, YYREEE (reference sequence). This CDR3 comprises 16 residues. This CDR3 reads CASSPGLAGVTGELFF. The CDR3, as DNA: TGTGCCAGCAGCCCGGGACTAGCGGGGGTGACCGGGGAGCTGTTTTTT.

This clone was observed a handful of times. J is TRBJ2-7 and V is TRBV10-2; 11 nucleotides agree with TRBD1. This CDR3 is 14 amino acids long. Unmatched junction bases numbered 2, after V lost 6 bases and J lost 1 base. Germline CDR1 WSHSY, CDR2 SAAADI. The CDR3 DNA reads TGCGCCAGCAGCCGGGACAGGGGGTCCTACGAGCAGTACTTC. Its translation: CASSRDRGSYEQYF.

The chain recombines TRBV19 with TRBJ1-5, with a possible D match to TRBD1 (5 bases). Trimming shortened V by 2 bases and J by 1 base, and 9 bases separated the two germline ends. Germline-derived CDR1 and CDR2 are LNHDA and SQIVND (reference sequence). The CDR3 contains 15 residues. In DNA, the CDR3 is TGTGCCAGTAGTATAACCAGGGCCAGCAATCAGCCCCAGCATTTT. It is translated as CASSITRASNQPQHF.

This chain joins TRBV6-1 and TRBJ1-4; tentatively, D is TRBD1 (6 bases). CDR1 is MNHNS, CDR2 SASEGT, per germline. The length of the CDR3 is 14 residues. The V gene lost 4 bases and the J gene lost 5 bases, with 11 bases spanning the gap. The DNA of the CDR3 is TGTGCCAGCAGTGTACAGGGTGCGAATGAAAAACTGTTTTTT. Its protein product is CASSVQGANEKLFF.